The subject of this entry is one T cell receptor (beta chain). In its sample, this clonotype was seen many times. Its antigen target is currently unknown. The record has no base qualities; no much larger clone is one base away. The data are from a study of neurological immune-mediated disorders (dated by TCRdb to between 2018 and 2020). For the wider study: Peripheral blood TCR-beta repertoires from HTLV-I-associated myelopathy (HAM/TSP) patients, multiple sclerosis patients and healthy controls were compared by UMI-based sequencing. Longitudinal HAM/TSP and healthy donors were sampled at 3 time-points each (about 3-40 month intervals). The cohort included approximately 68 subjects: 14 with HAM/TSP, about 34 with multiple sclerosis, and around 20 healthy controls. The approximately 100 TCR-beta libraries included longitudinal samples, technical triplicates and paired sorted CD4+ and CD8+ T-cell subsets alongside PBMC samples.

The time point label corresponds to: longitudinal time-point 3. For unsorted PBMC libraries, 2 million PBMCs were used after storage in RNAlater at -80 degrees C until RNA extraction. Peripheral blood underwent Ficoll-Hypaque density gradient centrifugation to isolate PBMCs, which were then cryopreserved in liquid nitrogen. Deletion took 0 bases off V and 5 bases off J, with a span of 9 bases between the germline ends. Per the germline V gene, SGHRS is the CDR1 and YFSETQ is the CDR2. The CDR3 sequence holds 15 residues, the cysteine and phenylalanine included. The sequence is cut down to CDR3 DNA, 45 bases in frame from base 1. To synthesize cDNA, template-switch 5'RACE was performed with a primer carrying a 10-nucleotide random unique molecular identifier so that each TCR transcript was tagged. Each sequencing run produced over 180 million TCR-beta sequences covering 15-18 subjects. The RNeasy kit was used to extract total RNA. The KAPA Real-time Library Amplification kit was used to amplify TCR-beta VDJ regions with primers targeting the TCR constant region and the 5'RACE anchor. Sample indexes and Illumina adaptors were added in a first PCR, after which library yield was increased in a second PCR. After Ampure bead purification, the roughly 650 bp TCR product was size-selected on a 2% E-gel SizeSelection system. Before pooling, library quality was assessed on a Bioanalyzer, concentration was determined with Qubit, and library quantification was performed with the Kapa Library Quantification kit. An Illumina HiSeq 2500 was used to sequence the libraries paired-end at 2 x 150 bp. To increase sequence diversity, 25-30% phiX was spiked into each library pool. As for the original processing: Quality-filtered reads were processed with the UMI-based MiGEC pipeline, and over 75% of raw TCR sequences were removed by the MiGEC pipeline during error correction. IMGT germline references were used for alignment of VDJ genes, and clonotypes were defined by a unique CDR3 amino acid sequence together with V-J genes. Clonal expansion, Shannon diversity, and CDR3 relatedness (CalcPairwiseDistances, ClusterSamples) were evaluated with VDJtools, and phylogenetic trees were built with CLCbio workbench. Using coefficient-of-variation modelling across technical triplicates, the study counted a clone as expanded if it had at least 8 unique UMIs. The public reads were reprocessed in TCRdb via fastp at Q25 and MiXCR, keeping in-frame beta chains. One record per CDR3 amino acid sequence lists the most common genes and DNA. These V and J calls derive from TCRdb rather than the authors' analysis. This sample is represented by more than 40,000 distinct CDR3 sequences; more than 9.5% of them were singletons. Together, the top ten hold around 8.8% of the sample.

Broad study findings and their caveats: No identical CDR3 amino acid sequences were found to be shared among expanded clones across subjects, suggesting that TCR-beta repertoires were private in all groups. TCR clonal expansion was highest in HAM/TSP patients and lowest in MS patients, with MS patients falling below even healthy controls.

This TCR was sampled from a male donor with HTLV-1-associated myelopathy (HAM/TSP). What was sequenced was PBMCs. The sequence joins TRBV5-1 to TRBJ1-6, with no D gene named confidently. In nucleotide form, the sequence is TGCGCCAGCAGCTTGGGGGTACCTAATAATTCACCCCTCCACTTT. It translates as CASSLGVPNNSPLHF. The variable domain in full, with residues beyond the CDR3 obtained from the reference TRBV5-1 and TRBJ1-6 genes, is KAGVTQTPRYLIKTRGQQVTLSCSPISGHRSVSWYQQTPGQGLQFLFEYFSETQRNKGNFPGRFSGRQFSNSRSEMNVSTLELGDSALYLCASSLGVPNNSPLHFGNGTRLTVT.